The 10 T cell receptor beta chains below were found in one sample sequenced in a study of blood T cell repertoires in COVID-19. Data came from immunoSEQ multiplex PCR; TCRdb stores just in-frame clones and leaves some out. The data contain approximately 12,000 clones, roughly 82% of them seen just once; the ten biggest clones take up approximately 3.8%. Material for sequencing was peripheral blood. Receptors originate from a woman aged 55-70 years with acute or convalescent COVID-19.

This chain uses TRBV2 with TRBJ2-5; D is undetermined. V was trimmed by 3 bases and J by 7 bases, leaving 9 bases between them. There are 12 residues in the CDR3. The germline V gene has CDR1 SNHLY and CDR2 FYNNEI. The CDR3 loop reads CASSERARTQYF. In DNA form, the CDR3 reads TGTGCCAGCAGTGAGCGAGCCCGGACCCAGTACTTC.

This clone has only a few counts. The CDR3 loop reads CAIRGTGRDGYTF. For the CDR3, the DNA is TGTGCCATCAGAGGGACAGGGAGAGACGGCTACACCTTC. This rearrangement joins TRBV10-3 to TRBJ1-2; 9 nucleotides match TRBD1. V shed 6 bases and J 8 bases; nucleotides not matched to a gene: 7. The CDR3 extends over 13 amino acids. Germline CDR1 and CDR2: ENHRY and SYGVKD.

V is TRBV9 and J is TRBJ2-1; D unclear. V was cut by 5 bases and J by 1 base, with 10 bases left in between. Germline V gene data show CDR1 as SGDLS and CDR2 as YYNGEE. The CDR3 spans 14 residues. CDR3 DNA sequence: TGTGCCAGCAGTGCCCAGAGGTCCTACAATGAGCAGTTCTTC. Its translation: CASSAQRSYNEQFF.

This chain joins TRBV30 and TRBJ2-7; 9 nucleotides match TRBD1. CDR3 length: 13 amino acids. The germline V gene has CDR1 GTSNPN and CDR2 SVGIG (reference sequence). Trimming took 7 bases from V and 4 from J; bases not matched to a gene: 8. The CDR3 loop reads CAYTGDRDYEQYF. CDR3 bases: TGTGCCTATACAGGGGACAGGGATTACGAGCAGTACTTC. The variable domain in full, with the rest retrieved from reference TRBV30 and TRBJ2-7, is SQTIHQWPATLVQPVGSPLSLECTVEGTSNPNLYWYRQAAGRGLQLLFYSVGIGQISSEVPQNLSASRPQDRQFILSSKKLLLSDSGFYLCAYTGDRDYEQYFGPGTRLTVT.

The chain couples TRBV19 to TRBJ1-5, with TRBD1 identical over 11 bases. V was clipped by 5 bases and J by 3 bases; unmatched bases: 6. CDR1 and CDR2 (germline): LNHDA, SQIVND (reference sequence). This CDR3 region has 16 residues. Here the CDR3 reads CASSPGDRGNNQPQHF. CDR3 nucleotide sequence: TGTGCCAGTAGTCCAGGGGACAGGGGGAACAATCAGCCCCAGCATTTT.

This CDR3 reads CASSLVGGGTEAFF. The CDR3 region has the DNA TGTGCCAGCAGCTTAGTAGGGGGCGGAACTGAAGCTTTCTTT. V gene TRBV13 combines with J gene TRBJ1-1, with 7 nucleotides matching TRBD1. The germline V gene has CDR1 PRHDT and CDR2 FYEKMQ (reference sequence). Germline trimming cut 1 base from V and 5 bases from J; bases unmatched to any gene: 4. This CDR3 is 14 amino acids long.

In this sample, this clone turned up a few times. The rearrangement links TRBV28 to TRBJ1-1; D remains unclear. CDR3 length: 14 amino acids. The germline V gene has CDR1 MDHEN and CDR2 SYDVKM. The ends were cut back, 4 bases at V and 1 base at J, with 10 bases in the middle. CDR3 DNA: TGTGCCAGCAGTTCTAGGTTTGGGAACACTGAAGCTTTCTTT. Protein product: CASSSRFGNTEAFF. The variable domain in full, with the rest retrieved from reference TRBV28 and TRBJ1-1, is DVKVTQSSRYLVKRTGEKVFLECVQDMDHENMFWYRQDPGLGLRLIYFSYDVKMKEKGDIPEGYSVSREKKERFSLILESASTNQTSMYLCASSSRFGNTEAFFGQGTRLTVV.

V is TRBV2 and J is TRBJ2-7, with D possibly TRBD2 on 6 matching bases. Germline V CDR1 and CDR2: SNHLY, FYNNEI. V lost 4 bases to trimming and J lost 7 bases, with 20 bases between them. The CDR3 spans 15 residues. The chain's CDR3 is CASSGLRDWGMEQYF. The CDR3 coding sequence is TGTGCCAGCAGTGGCCTCCGGGACTGGGGTATGGAGCAGTACTTC.

This sequence joins TRBV19 and TRBJ1-1; D is perhaps TRBD1 (6 bases). With 6 bases removed from V and 8 bases from J, the gap between germline ends came to 16 bases. The CDR3 extends over 13 amino acids. CDR1 is LNHDA, CDR2 SQIVND, per germline (reference sequence). The chain's CDR3 is CASSLRLGTEAFF. In DNA, the CDR3 is TGTGCCAGTAGCCTCAGATTAGGGACAGAAGCTTTCTTT.

V usage is TRBV20-1 and J usage is TRBJ2-7; unclear D gene. CDR3 length: 11 amino acids. V was pared by 6 bases and J by 7 bases, with 13 bases between. Germline assignment: CDR1 DFQATT and CDR2 SNEGSKA (reference sequence). As DNA, the CDR3 is TGCAGTGCCGCCTCTAATCGTGAGCAGTACTTC. Protein: CSAASNREQYF.